One and the same sample provided the 28 T cell receptor beta chains below, sequenced in a study of beta chain features in type 1 diabetes. Study outcomes and limitations: TCRB CDR3s were moderately but significantly shorter in Type 1 diabetes patients in all four CD4+ subsets.

The antigens these receptors bind are not known. The sequenced template was cDNA made from the entire isolated RNA. Assay: immunoSEQ multiplex PCR; the TCRdb copy retains only in-frame clones and omits some. The table shows hundreds of thousands of clones, with roughly 10% occurring only once. Sequences were obtained from naive CD4+ T cells from blood. These receptors were obtained from a man under 40 with type 1 diabetes.

In its sample, this clone was seen a few times. Other DNA sequences within the sample encode an identical CDR3. The chain employs TRBV18 and TRBJ2-1; D is unresolved. V gave up 0 bases and J gave up 3 bases, with 3 bases separating them. Germline CDR1 is KGHSH and CDR2 is LQKENI. The CDR3 runs to 13 residues. DNA of the CDR3: TGTGCCAGCTCACCACCGAGCTACAATGAGCAGTTCTTC. Encoded protein: CASSPPSYNEQFF. Filled out from reference TRBV18 and TRBJ2-1, the complete variable domain reads NAGVMQNPRHLVRRRGQEARLRCSPMKGHSHVYWYRQLPEEGLKFMVYLQKENIIDESGMPKERFSAEFPKEGPSILRIQQVVRGDSAAYFCASSPPSYNEQFFGPGTRLTVL.

The chain uses TRBV6-6 and TRBJ2-5; D gene unclear. Trimming removed 6 bases at V and 4 bases at J, with 9 bases between. There are 12 residues in the CDR3. Germline V CDR1 and CDR2: MNHNY, SVGAGI (reference sequence). In DNA, the CDR3 is TGTGCCAGCAGGCTAGATGGAGAGACCCAGTACTTC. Translation: CASRLDGETQYF.

The V call is TRBV5-1, the J call TRBJ2-3; TRBD1 aligns across 10 bases. V gave up 5 bases and J gave up 3 bases; unmatched junction bases: 3. CDR1 and CDR2 (germline): SGHRS, YFSETQ. This CDR3 has 14 residues. The CDR3 DNA reads as TGCGCCAGCAGGACAGGGGGCGGGACAGATACGCAGTATTTT. Translating it yields CASRTGGGTDTQYF. Full variable domain (outside the CDR3, taken from reference TRBV5-1 and TRBJ2-3): KAGVTQTPRYLIKTRGQQVTLSCSPISGHRSVSWYQQTPGQGLQFLFEYFSETQRNKGNFPGRFSGRQFSNSRSEMNVSTLELGDSALYLCASRTGGGTDTQYFGPGTRLTVL.

V gene TRBV7-9 combines with J gene TRBJ2-7; 9 bases align to TRBD1. Germline CDR1 and CDR2: SEHNR and FQNEAQ (reference sequence). The CDR3 is 16 residues long. Trimming removed 4 bases from V and 2 bases from J; junction bases left unmatched: 9. CDR3 sequence: CASSYPRDRETYEQYF. The CDR3 DNA follows: TGTGCCAGCAGCTACCCTAGGGACAGGGAGACCTACGAGCAGTACTTC.

The chain couples TRBV5-4 to TRBJ1-2; D is uncertain. In germline, CDR1 is SGHNT, CDR2 YYREEE (reference sequence). Trimming shortened V by 2 bases and J by 3 bases, and 17 bases separated the two germline ends. The CDR3 loop spans 16 amino acids. CDR3 residues: CASSFISVRTDYGYTF. The CDR3 bases are TGTGCCAGCAGCTTCATATCTGTGCGGACTGACTATGGCTACACCTTC.

This clone has just a few counts. The chain has TRBV18 and TRBJ2-3, with 9 bases matching TRBD2. The CDR3 length is 17 residues. Unmatched junction bases numbered 12, after V lost 2 bases and J lost 6 bases. Germline CDR1 KGHSH, CDR2 LQKENI. The CDR3 loop reads CASSPTAGTSWEDTQYF. The CDR3 coding sequence is TGTGCCAGCTCACCAACGGCAGGGACTAGCTGGGAGGATACGCAGTATTTT.

The chain carries TRBV28 and TRBJ1-1; TRBD1 matches at 7 bases. V gave up 2 bases and J gave up 1 base; unmatched junction bases: 4. This CDR3 comprises 15 residues. The germline V gene encodes CDR1 MDHEN and CDR2 SYDVKM. This CDR3 reads CASSLTGTANTEAFF. The CDR3 nucleotides read TGTGCCAGCAGTTTAACCGGGACAGCGAACACTGAAGCTTTCTTT.

A few counts support this clone. V is TRBV28 and J is TRBJ1-2; D remains ambiguous. V lost 2 bases, J lost 8 bases, and 15 bases lay in between. CDR3 length: 14 residues. Germline V CDR1 and CDR2: MDHEN, SYDVKM. This chain's CDR3 is CASSLESPTQGYTF. The CDR3 DNA reads as TGTGCCAGCAGTTTAGAATCGCCTACACAGGGCTACACCTTC.

This clone appeared a few times. V gene TRBV4-2 combines with J gene TRBJ2-1; possibly TRBD2 for D (5 bases). The CDR3 contains 15 residues. Per germline, CDR1 LGHNA and CDR2 YNFKEQ. V was cut by 4 bases and J by 2 bases, with 12 bases left in between. CDR3 coding DNA: TGTGCCAGCAGCCCATCGGGGAGTACCTACAATGAGCAGTTCTTC. This translates into CASSPSGSTYNEQFF.

The chain uses TRBV19 and TRBJ2-2, with TRBD2 matching over 9 bases. The CDR3 is made up of 16 amino acids. Germline V gives CDR1 LNHDA, CDR2 SQIVND (reference sequence). The ends lost 5 bases at V and 5 bases at J; junction bases unmatched: 9. CDR3 protein: CASSATSGPSTGELFF. CDR3 nucleotide sequence: TGTGCCAGTAGTGCCACTAGCGGGCCCTCGACCGGGGAGCTGTTTTTT.

This clone was counted a few times. The chain combines TRBV7-2 with TRBJ2-3, with a weak D call TRBD2 (6 bases). Deletions cut 2 bases from V and 4 bases from J, with 13 bases between. Germline lookup yields CDR1 SGHTA and CDR2 FQGNSA. The CDR3 runs 15 residues. CDR3 DNA sequence: TGTGCCAGCAGCTTATTAGGTCGGGGGTCAGATACGCAGTATTTT. Protein sequence: CASSLLGRGSDTQYF. The full variable domain, in which reference TRBV7-2 and TRBJ2-3 provide the parts outside the CDR3, is GAGVSQSPSNKVTEKGKDVELRCDPISGHTALYWYRQSLGQGLEFLIYFQGNSAPDKSGLPSDRFSAERTGGSVSTLTIQRTQQEDSAVYLCASSLLGRGSDTQYFGPGTRLTVL.

This clone was observed a few times. V usage is TRBV11-2 and J usage is TRBJ2-7; 11 positions match TRBD1. V lost 3 bases to trimming and J lost 0 bases; unmatched junction nucleotides: 4. Germline-derived CDR1 and CDR2 are SGHAT and FQNNGV. The CDR3 runs 16 residues. The CDR3 bases are TGTGCCAGCAGCTTCCCCGGGACAGGGGGCTCCTACGAGCAGTACTTC. Translating it yields CASSFPGTGGSYEQYF.

This chain uses TRBV30 with TRBJ1-5; TRBD1 matches 9 bases. The trim removed 1 base at V and 9 bases at J, leaving 7 bases unmatched. The CDR3 spans 14 residues. Germline V gene data show CDR1 as GTSNPN and CDR2 as SVGIG (reference sequence). The CDR3 reads CAWSEDRGFRPQHF. CDR3 DNA: TGTGCCTGGAGTGAAGACAGGGGGTTTCGGCCCCAGCATTTT. Based on the CDR3 plus reference TRBV30 and TRBJ1-5, the full variable domain is SQTIHQWPATLVQPVGSPLSLECTVEGTSNPNLYWYRQAAGRGLQLLFYSVGIGQISSEVPQNLSASRPQDRQFILSSKKLLLSDSGFYLCAWSEDRGFRPQHFGDGTRLSIL.

The V call is TRBV18, the J call TRBJ2-6, with TRBD1 identical over 8 bases. Germline V gene data show CDR1 as KGHSH and CDR2 as LQKENI. This CDR3 spans 18 amino acids. Losses at the gene ends were 4 bases for V and 4 bases for J; bases not matched to a gene: 12. The DNA of the CDR3 is TGTGCCAGCTCACTAAGAGGACAGGGACCCCGAGGGGCCAACGTCCTGACTTTC. This encodes CASSLRGQGPRGANVLTF.

The rearrangement links TRBV7-2 to TRBJ2-1; 7 bases are shared with TRBD2. Per germline, CDR1 SGHTA and CDR2 FQGNSA. This CDR3 spans 15 amino acids. V lost 5 bases and J lost 9; bases outside the gene matches: 13. The CDR3 coding sequence is TGTGCCAGCAGCCGCCAGACGGCGGGGGAGGTTGAGCAGTTCTTC. Protein product: CASSRQTAGEVEQFF.

There are a few counts of this clone. The gene calls are TRBV4-1 and TRBJ2-6; the D is unclear. The germline V and J ends were trimmed by 1 base and 0 bases, with 7 bases remaining between them. Germline V gene sequence: CDR1 MGHRA, CDR2 YSYEKL. The CDR3 runs to 16 residues. The CDR3 reads CASSQVAGSGANVLTF. CDR3 bases: TGCGCCAGCAGCCAAGTAGCCGGCTCTGGGGCCAACGTCCTGACTTTC.

This clone was picked up a small number of times. V is TRBV2 and J is TRBJ2-1, with TRBD2 matching 15 bases. The junction had 2 bases not matched to a gene; V was cut back by 7 bases and J by 4 bases. The CDR3 runs to 15 residues. The germline V gene encodes CDR1 SNHLY and CDR2 FYNNEI. CDR3 nucleotide sequence: TGTGCCAGCACCGGGACTAGCGGGGGGTACAATGAGCAGTTCTTC. Its translation is CASTGTSGGYNEQFF.

This chain joins TRBV5-1 and TRBJ2-2, with D perhaps matching TRBD2 (6 bases). Trimming stripped 1 base from V and 6 bases from J, with 13 bases between. Germline loops: CDR1 SGHRS, CDR2 YFSETQ. The CDR3 has 15 residues. This CDR3 reads CASSLSQGGAGELFF. CDR3 in DNA: TGCGCCAGCAGCTTGAGCCAGGGCGGGGCCGGGGAGCTGTTTTTT.

There are a few counts of this clone. The J gene is TRBJ2-3, the V gene TRBV11-2; 8 positions match TRBD2. The J segment lost 7 bases and the V segment lost 4 bases, leaving 10 bases of the junction unmatched. This CDR3 region has 15 residues. CDR1 and CDR2 (germline): SGHAT, FQNNGV. In DNA form, the CDR3 reads TGTGCCAGCAGCTCTATCCGGGGGGGCCCTAATACGCAGTATTTT. It translates to CASSSIRGGPNTQYF. The entire variable domain, with the rest obtained from reference TRBV11-2 and TRBJ2-3, is as follows: EAGVAQSPRYKIIEKRQSVAFWCNPISGHATLYWYQQILGQGPKLLIQFQNNGVVDDSQLPKDRFSAERLKGVDSTLKIQPAKLEDSAVYLCASSSIRGGPNTQYFGPGTRLTVL.

This clone occurred a few times. The rearrangement links TRBV29-1 to TRBJ2-1; 12 positions agree with TRBD1. The germline V gene encodes CDR1 SQVTM and CDR2 ANQGSEA. Losses at the gene ends were 7 bases for V and 12 bases for J; bases not matched to a gene: 10. The CDR3 contains 13 residues. The CDR3 region is CSGGQGAKYAQFF. DNA for the CDR3: TGCAGCGGGGGACAGGGGGCGAAGTATGCGCAGTTCTTC.

This clone has only a few counts. The chain is built from TRBV6-5 and TRBJ1-1; D remains ambiguous. This CDR3 spans 13 amino acids. Looked up from germline, CDR1 is MNHEY and CDR2 is SVGAGI. Trimming took off 11 bases at V and 5 bases at J, with 18 bases between the two ends. CDR3 sequence (DNA): TGTGCCGCTCATCCAGATTGGGCTACTGAAGCTTTCTTT. Translated: CAAHPDWATEAFF.

V usage is TRBV5-4 and J usage is TRBJ1-1; D ambiguous. V lost 3 bases, J lost 1 base, and 13 bases lay in between. CDR1 is SGHNT and CDR2 is YYREEE in the germline V gene (reference sequence). CDR3 length: 15 residues. The CDR3 sequence: CASSSPGMGNTEAFF. The CDR3 nucleotides are TGTGCCAGCAGCTCTCCCGGGATGGGGAACACTGAAGCTTTCTTT.

The chain employs TRBV7-3 and TRBJ1-2; TRBD1 is a possible D gene (5 bases). Trimming pared 2 bases from V and 3 bases from J, leaving 10 bases between. Per germline, CDR1 SGHTA and CDR2 FQGTGA. The CDR3 has 14 amino acids. The CDR3 DNA reads TGTGCCAGCAGCTTATCGCCGGGGGACTATGGCTACACCTTC. It yields the protein CASSLSPGDYGYTF. The full variable domain, its missing parts supplied by reference TRBV7-3 and TRBJ1-2, is GAGVSQTPSNKVTEKGKYVELRCDPISGHTALYWYRQSLGQGPEFLIYFQGTGAADDSGLPNDRFFAVRPEGSVSTLKIQRTERGDSAVYLCASSLSPGDYGYTFGSGTRLTVV.

This clone has only a few counts. The identical CDR3 is also encoded by other nucleotide sequences in the sample. The chain uses TRBV5-1 and TRBJ2-1, with 12 bases matching TRBD2. Germline trimming cut 4 bases from V and 3 bases from J; bases unmatched to any gene: 5. CDR3 length equals 16 residues. The germline CDR1 and CDR2 sequences are SGHRS and YFSETQ. This chain's CDR3 is CASSPRLAGVYNEQFF. The CDR3 bases are TGCGCCAGCAGCCCCAGACTAGCGGGAGTCTACAATGAGCAGTTCTTC.

This clone appeared a few times. This chain connects TRBV19 to TRBJ1-2; no reliable D call. Germline assignment: CDR1 LNHDA and CDR2 SQIVND (reference sequence). This CDR3 region has 15 residues. V was clipped by 5 bases and J by 2 bases, with 15 bases between them. The CDR3 DNA reads as TGTGCCAGTAGTCCCTCAAGCGGCTTGAACTATGGCTACACCTTC. Its translation: CASSPSSGLNYGYTF.

The gene calls are TRBV28 and TRBJ1-2, with D possibly matching TRBD1 (5 bases). The CDR3 is 13 amino acids. Germline CDR1 reads MDHEN; CDR2 reads SYDVKM. V was shortened by 11 bases and J by 3 bases, with 16 bases between the two germline ends. CDR3 sequence (DNA): TGTGCCGGGAATAACAGGTGGGACTATGGCTACACCTTC. Translating gives CAGNNRWDYGYTF.

This clone came up a few times. V gene TRBV25-1 combines with J gene TRBJ2-7; TRBD2 aligns across 8 bases. This CDR3 is 17 amino acids long. From germline, CDR1 is MGHDK and CDR2 SYGVNS. The junction had 12 bases not matched to a gene; V was cut back by 3 bases and J by 2 bases. CDR3 residues: CASSEGRGRREAYEQYF. In DNA form, the CDR3 reads TGTGCCAGCAGTGAGGGAAGGGGCCGGCGGGAGGCCTACGAGCAGTACTTC.

This clone was seen a handful of times. CDR3 residues: CASRASRGRGHTF. Here the CDR3 DNA reads TGTGCCAGCAGAGCTTCCAGGGGAAGGGGACACACCTTC. This chain joins TRBV28 and TRBJ1-2; TRBD1 is a possible D gene (6 bases). Trimming pared 6 bases from V and 12 bases from J, leaving 20 bases between. The CDR3 runs to 13 residues. Germline lookup yields CDR1 MDHEN and CDR2 SYDVKM.